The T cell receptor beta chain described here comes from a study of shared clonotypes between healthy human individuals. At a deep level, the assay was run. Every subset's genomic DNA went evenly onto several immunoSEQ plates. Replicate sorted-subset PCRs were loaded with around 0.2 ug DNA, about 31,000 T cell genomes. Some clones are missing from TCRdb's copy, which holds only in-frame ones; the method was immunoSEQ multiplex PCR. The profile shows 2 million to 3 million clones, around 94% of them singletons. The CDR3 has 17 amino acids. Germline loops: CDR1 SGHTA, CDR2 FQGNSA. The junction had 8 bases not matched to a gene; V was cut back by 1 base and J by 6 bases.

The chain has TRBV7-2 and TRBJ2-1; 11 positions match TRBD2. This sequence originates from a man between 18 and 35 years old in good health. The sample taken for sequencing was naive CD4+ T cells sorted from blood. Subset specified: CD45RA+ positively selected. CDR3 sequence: CASSLVGLAGGANEQFF. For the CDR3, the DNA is TGTGCCAGCAGCTTAGTGGGGCTAGCGGGAGGAGCCAATGAGCAGTTCTTC.